This record covers a single TCR beta chain. This sample stems from a study of blood T cell repertoires in COVID-19. As for the study in general: The samples span acute and convalescent COVID-19 from the United States, Italy and Spain. In each case, the material was cDNA or gDNA derived from T cells, B-cell-depleted T cells, or PBMCs.

In the original analysis: Counts of nucleated cells, estimated from reference gene primer amplification, were obtained. The table came from immunoSEQ multiplex PCR; TCRdb's copy has only in-frame clones and leaves some out. V and J calls and clone size are copied from that table; D and trimming were computed from the DNA. There are some 150,000 clones in the sample; approximately 87% occur only once, and roughly 2.5% lies in the top ten. There are 14 residues in the CDR3. Trimming cost V 9 bases and J 7 bases; bases outside gene matches: 14. Germline V gene sequence: CDR1 MDHEN, CDR2 SYDVKM. The rearrangement links TRBV28 to TRBJ2-7; TRBD1 matches 8 bases. The receptor comes from a man aged 50 or older with active COVID-19. The sequenced sample consisted of peripheral blood. The CDR3, as DNA: TGTGCCAGTCACCCGGGACAGGCCTCTGGGGAGCAGTACTTC. Translated, it gives CASHPGQASGEQYF.